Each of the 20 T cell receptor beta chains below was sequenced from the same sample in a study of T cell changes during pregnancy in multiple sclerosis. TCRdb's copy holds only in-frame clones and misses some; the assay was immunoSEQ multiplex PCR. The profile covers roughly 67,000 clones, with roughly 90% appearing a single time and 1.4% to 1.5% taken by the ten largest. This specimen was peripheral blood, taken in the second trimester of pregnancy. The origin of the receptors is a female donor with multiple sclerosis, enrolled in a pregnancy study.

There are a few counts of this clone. This chain's CDR3 is CASSLRGGNQPQHF. CDR3 bases: TGCGCCAGCAGCTTGAGGGGTGGCAATCAGCCCCAGCATTTT. V is TRBV5-1 and J is TRBJ1-5; a possible D gene is TRBD1 (5 bases). Germline CDR1 reads SGHRS; CDR2 reads YFSETQ. The CDR3 sequence is 14 residues long. V dropped 1 base and J dropped 2 bases, with 7 bases sitting between them.

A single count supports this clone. CDR3 loop: CASSEGGTSQETQYF. The CDR3 region has the DNA TGTGCCAGCAGTGAAGGGGGGACTAGCCAAGAGACCCAGTACTTC. V is TRBV6-1 and J is TRBJ2-5; 8 bases agree with TRBD2. Germline-derived CDR1 and CDR2 are MNHNS and SASEGT. This CDR3 has 15 residues. Unmatched junction bases numbered 2, after V lost 1 base and J lost 1 base.

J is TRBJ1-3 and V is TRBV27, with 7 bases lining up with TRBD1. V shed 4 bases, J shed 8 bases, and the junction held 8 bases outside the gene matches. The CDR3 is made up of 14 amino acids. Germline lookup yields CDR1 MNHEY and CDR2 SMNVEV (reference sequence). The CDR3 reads CASSSLQGSDTIYF. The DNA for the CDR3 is TGTGCCAGCAGTTCCCTACAGGGGTCGGACACCATATATTTT.

CDR3 coding DNA: TGTGCCATCTACCGGGACAGGGAAGGAATCTACACCTTC. Amino acid sequence: CAIYRDREGIYTF. The chain couples TRBV10-3 to TRBJ1-2; TRBD1 matches at 9 bases. CDR3 length: 13 residues. J gave up 10 bases and V 8 bases, and 11 bases lay outside the gene matches. Germline V gives CDR1 ENHRY, CDR2 SYGVKD.

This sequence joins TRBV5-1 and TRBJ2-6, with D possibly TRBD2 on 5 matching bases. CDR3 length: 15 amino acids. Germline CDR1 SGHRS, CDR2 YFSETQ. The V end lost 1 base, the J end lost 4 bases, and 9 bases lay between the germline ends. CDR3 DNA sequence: TGCGCCAGCAGCTTGTCCGGGGTCGGGGCCAACGTCCTGACTTTC. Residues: CASSLSGVGANVLTF.

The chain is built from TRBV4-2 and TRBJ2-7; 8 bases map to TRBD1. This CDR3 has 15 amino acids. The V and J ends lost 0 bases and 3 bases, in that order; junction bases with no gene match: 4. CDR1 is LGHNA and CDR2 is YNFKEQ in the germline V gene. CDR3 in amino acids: CASSQDRTGYYEQYF. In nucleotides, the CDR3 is TGTGCCAGCAGCCAAGACAGGACAGGGTACTACGAGCAGTACTTC.

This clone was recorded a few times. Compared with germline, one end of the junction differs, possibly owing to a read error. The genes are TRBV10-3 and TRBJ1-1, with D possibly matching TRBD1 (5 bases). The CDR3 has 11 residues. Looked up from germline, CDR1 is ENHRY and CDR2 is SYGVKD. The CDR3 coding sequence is TGTGCCATCAAGGGGAACGCTGAAGCTTTCTTT. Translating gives CAIKGNAEAFF.

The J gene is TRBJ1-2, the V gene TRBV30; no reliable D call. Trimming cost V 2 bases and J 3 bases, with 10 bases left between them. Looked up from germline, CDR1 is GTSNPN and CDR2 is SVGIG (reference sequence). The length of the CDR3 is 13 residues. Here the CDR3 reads CAWSPLTDYGYTF. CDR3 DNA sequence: TGTGCCTGGAGTCCCCTCACTGACTATGGCTACACCTTC.

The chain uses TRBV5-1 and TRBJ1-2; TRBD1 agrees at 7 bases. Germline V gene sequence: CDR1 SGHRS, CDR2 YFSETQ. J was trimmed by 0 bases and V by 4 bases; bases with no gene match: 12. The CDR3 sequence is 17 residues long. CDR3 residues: CASSLAQGRLSNYGYTF. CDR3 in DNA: TGCGCCAGCAGCCTGGCACAGGGGCGCCTATCTAACTATGGCTACACCTTC.

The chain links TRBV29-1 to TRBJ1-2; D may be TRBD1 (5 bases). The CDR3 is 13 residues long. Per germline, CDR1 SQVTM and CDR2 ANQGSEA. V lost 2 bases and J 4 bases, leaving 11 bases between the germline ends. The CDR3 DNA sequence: TGCAGCGTTGAATTCATTACAGGCTATGGCTACACCTTC. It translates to CSVEFITGYGYTF.

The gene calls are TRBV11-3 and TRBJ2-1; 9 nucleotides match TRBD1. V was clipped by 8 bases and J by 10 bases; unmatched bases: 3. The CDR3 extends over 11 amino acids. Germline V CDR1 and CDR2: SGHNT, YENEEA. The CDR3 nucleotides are TGTGCCAGCGGGACAGGGATCGAGCAGTTCTTC. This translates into CASGTGIEQFF.

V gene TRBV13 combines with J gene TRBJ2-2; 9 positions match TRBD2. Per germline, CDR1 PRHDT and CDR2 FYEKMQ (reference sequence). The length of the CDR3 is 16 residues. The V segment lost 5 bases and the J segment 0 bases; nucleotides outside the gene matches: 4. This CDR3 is CASSLKREANTGELFF. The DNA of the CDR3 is TGTGCCAGCAGCCTCAAGCGGGAGGCGAACACCGGGGAGCTGTTTTTT.

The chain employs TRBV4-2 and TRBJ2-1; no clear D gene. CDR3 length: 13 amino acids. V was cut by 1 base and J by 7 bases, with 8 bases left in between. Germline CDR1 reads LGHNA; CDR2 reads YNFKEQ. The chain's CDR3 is CASSQVPPNEQFF. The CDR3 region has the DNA TGTGCCAGCAGCCAAGTTCCCCCTAATGAGCAGTTCTTC.

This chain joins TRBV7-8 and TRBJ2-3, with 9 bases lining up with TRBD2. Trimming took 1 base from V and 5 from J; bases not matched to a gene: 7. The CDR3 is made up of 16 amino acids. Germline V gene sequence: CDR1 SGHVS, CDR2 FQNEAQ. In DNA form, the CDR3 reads TGTGCCAGCAGCTTAGTTTCGCGGGGGGGCCTAGATACGCAGTATTTT. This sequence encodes CASSLVSRGGLDTQYF.

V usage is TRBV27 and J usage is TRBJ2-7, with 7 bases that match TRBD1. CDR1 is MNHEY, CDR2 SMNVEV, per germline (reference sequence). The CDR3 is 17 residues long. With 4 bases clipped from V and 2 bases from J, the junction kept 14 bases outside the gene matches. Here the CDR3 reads CASSSRQGSTFTYEQYF. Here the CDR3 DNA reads TGTGCCAGCAGTTCCAGACAGGGCTCGACTTTTACCTACGAGCAGTACTTC.

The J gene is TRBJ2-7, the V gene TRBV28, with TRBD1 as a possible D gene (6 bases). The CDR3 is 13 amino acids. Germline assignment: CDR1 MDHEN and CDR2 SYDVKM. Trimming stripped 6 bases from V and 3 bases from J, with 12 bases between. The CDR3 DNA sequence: TGTGCCAGCAGCTGGGACAAATACTACGAGCAGTACTTC. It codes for CASSWDKYYEQYF.

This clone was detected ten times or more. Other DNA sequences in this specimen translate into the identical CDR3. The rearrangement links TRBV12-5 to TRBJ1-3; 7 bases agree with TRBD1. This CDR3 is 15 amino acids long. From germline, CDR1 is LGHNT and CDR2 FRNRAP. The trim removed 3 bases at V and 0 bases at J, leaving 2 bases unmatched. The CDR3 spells CASGFGTVSGNTIYF. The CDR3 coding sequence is TGTGCTAGTGGTTTTGGGACAGTCTCTGGAAACACCATATATTTT.

The DNA of the CDR3 is TGCGCCAGCAGCCCGGACGGGGGGTCAGGCTACGAGCAGTACTTC. Translating it yields CASSPDGGSGYEQYF. The chain employs TRBV5-1 and TRBJ2-7; TRBD2 matches 7 bases. V was pared by 4 bases and J by 3 bases, with 10 bases of the junction left unmatched. The CDR3 has 15 amino acids. Germline assignment: CDR1 SGHRS and CDR2 YFSETQ.

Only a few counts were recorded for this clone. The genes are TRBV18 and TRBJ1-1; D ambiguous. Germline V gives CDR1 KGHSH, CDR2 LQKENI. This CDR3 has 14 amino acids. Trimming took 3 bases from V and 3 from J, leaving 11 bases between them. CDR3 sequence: CASSPVDTDTEAFF. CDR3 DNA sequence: TGTGCCAGCTCACCCGTCGATACGGACACTGAAGCTTTCTTT.

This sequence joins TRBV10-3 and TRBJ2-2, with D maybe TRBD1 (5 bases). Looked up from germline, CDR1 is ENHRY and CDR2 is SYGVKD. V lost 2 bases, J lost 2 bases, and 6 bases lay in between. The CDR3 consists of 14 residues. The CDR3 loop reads CAISERGNTGELFF. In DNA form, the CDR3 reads TGTGCCATCAGTGAGAGGGGAAACACCGGGGAGCTGTTTTTT.